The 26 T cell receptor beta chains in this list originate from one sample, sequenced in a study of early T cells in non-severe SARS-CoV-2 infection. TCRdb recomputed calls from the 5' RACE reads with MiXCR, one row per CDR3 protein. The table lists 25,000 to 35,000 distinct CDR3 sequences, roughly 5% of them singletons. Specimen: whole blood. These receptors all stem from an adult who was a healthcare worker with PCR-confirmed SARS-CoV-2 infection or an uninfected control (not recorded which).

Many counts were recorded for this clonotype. CDR3 sequence reads: CASSPDRGYGYTF. The CDR3 nucleotides read TGTGCCAGCAGCCCCGACAGGGGGTATGGCTACACCTTC. The rearrangement uses TRBV11-2 and TRBJ1-2; 9 nucleotides match TRBD1. Germline CDR1 is SGHAT and CDR2 is FQNNGV. The CDR3 extends over 13 amino acids. With V trimmed by 5 bases and J by 5 bases, 3 bases remained unmatched. The full variable domain, in which reference TRBV11-2 and TRBJ1-2 provide the parts outside the CDR3, is EAGVAQSPRYKIIEKRQSVAFWCNPISGHATLYWYQQILGQGPKLLIQFQNNGVVDDSQLPKDRFSAERLKGVDSTLKIQPAKLEDSAVYLCASSPDRGYGYTFGSGTRLTVV.

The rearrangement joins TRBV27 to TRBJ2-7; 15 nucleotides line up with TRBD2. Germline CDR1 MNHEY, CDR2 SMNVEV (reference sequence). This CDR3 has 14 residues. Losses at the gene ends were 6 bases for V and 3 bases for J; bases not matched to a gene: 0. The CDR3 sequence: CASRGLAGGYEQYF. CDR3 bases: TGTGCCAGCAGGGGACTAGCGGGGGGCTACGAGCAGTACTTC.

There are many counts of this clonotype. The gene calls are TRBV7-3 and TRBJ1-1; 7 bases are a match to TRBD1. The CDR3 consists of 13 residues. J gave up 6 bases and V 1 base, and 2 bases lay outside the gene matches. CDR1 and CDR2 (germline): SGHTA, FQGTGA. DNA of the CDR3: TGTGCCAGCAGCTTAAGCAGGGGGGCTGAAGCTTTCTTT. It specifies CASSLSRGAEAFF.

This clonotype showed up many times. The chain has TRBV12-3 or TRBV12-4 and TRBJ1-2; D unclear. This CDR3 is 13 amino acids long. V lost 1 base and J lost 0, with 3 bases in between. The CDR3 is CASSLGANYGYTF. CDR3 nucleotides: TGTGCCAGCAGTTTAGGAGCTAACTATGGCTACACCTTC.

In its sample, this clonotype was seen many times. Written as DNA, the CDR3 is TGTGCCAGCAGCGACGAGGGCAGAAACTATAATTCACCCCTCCACTTT. It specifies CASSDEGRNYNSPLHF. The chain has TRBV11-2 and TRBJ1-6; the D is unclear. V was shortened by 5 bases and J by 3 bases, with 14 bases between the two germline ends. CDR1 and CDR2 (germline): SGHAT, FQNNGV. The CDR3 loop spans 16 amino acids.

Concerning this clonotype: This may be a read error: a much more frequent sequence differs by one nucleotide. The CDR3 DNA follows: TGCAGCGTTGCCGGGGGGCCCGTGCGAATGGACACTGAAGCTTTCTTT. Its protein product is CSVAGGPVRMDTEAFF. J is TRBJ1-1 and V is TRBV29-1; weak D call: TRBD1 (6 bases). Per the germline V gene, CDR1 is SQVTM and CDR2 is ANQGSEA. The CDR3 has 16 residues. V dropped 4 bases and J dropped 3 bases, with 21 bases sitting between them.

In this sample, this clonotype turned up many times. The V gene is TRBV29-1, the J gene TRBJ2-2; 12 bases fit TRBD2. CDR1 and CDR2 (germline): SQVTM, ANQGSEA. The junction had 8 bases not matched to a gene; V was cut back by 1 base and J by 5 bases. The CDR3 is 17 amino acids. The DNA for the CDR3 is TGCAGCGTTGAAGGCAAGACTAGCGGGAGTAATACCGGGGAGCTGTTTTTT. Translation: CSVEGKTSGSNTGELFF.

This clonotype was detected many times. CDR3 region: CASSESGGASETQYF. The CDR3 DNA sequence: TGCGCCAGCAGTGAGAGCGGGGGGGCGTCGGAGACCCAGTACTTC. V is TRBV10-2 and J is TRBJ2-5; TRBD2 matches 10 bases. This CDR3 is built from 15 residues. J gave up 5 bases and V 2 bases, and 5 bases lay outside the gene matches. Germline lookup yields CDR1 WSHSY and CDR2 SAAADI.

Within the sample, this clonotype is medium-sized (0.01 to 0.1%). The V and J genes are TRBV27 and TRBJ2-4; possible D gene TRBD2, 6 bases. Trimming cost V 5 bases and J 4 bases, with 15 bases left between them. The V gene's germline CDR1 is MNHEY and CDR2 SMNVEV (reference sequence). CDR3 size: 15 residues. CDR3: CASSARLGRKNIQYF. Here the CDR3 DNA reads TGTGCCAGCAGTGCCCGACTAGGCCGAAAAAACATTCAGTACTTC.

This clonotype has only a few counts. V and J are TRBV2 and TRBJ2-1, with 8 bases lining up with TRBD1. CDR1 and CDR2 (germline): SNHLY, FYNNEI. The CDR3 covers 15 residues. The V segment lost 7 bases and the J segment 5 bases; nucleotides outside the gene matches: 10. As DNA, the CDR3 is TGTGCCAGCACCCCAGGGGGCCGCAGCGACAATGAGCAGTTCTTC. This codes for CASTPGGRSDNEQFF.

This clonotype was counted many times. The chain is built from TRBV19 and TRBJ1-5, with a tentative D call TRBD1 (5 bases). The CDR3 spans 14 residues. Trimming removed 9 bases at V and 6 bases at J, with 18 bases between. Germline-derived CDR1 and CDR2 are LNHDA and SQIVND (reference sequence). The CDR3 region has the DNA TGTGCCAGCTCCTCCAGGGCTTTGTTTCAGCCCCAGCATTTT. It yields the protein CASSSRALFQPQHF.

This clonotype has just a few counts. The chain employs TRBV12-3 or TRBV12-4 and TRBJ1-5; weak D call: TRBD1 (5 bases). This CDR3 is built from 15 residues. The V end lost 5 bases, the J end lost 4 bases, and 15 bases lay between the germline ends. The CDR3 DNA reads TGTGCCAGCAGTCCGACAGCGGGTGGAAATCAGCCCCAGCATTTT. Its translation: CASSPTAGGNQPQHF.

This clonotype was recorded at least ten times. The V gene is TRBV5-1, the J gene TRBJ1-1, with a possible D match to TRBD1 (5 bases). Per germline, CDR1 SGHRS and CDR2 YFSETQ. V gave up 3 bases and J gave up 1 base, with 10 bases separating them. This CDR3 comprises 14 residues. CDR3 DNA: TGCGCCAGCAGCTACGGGACGGAGAACACTGAAGCTTTCTTT. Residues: CASSYGTENTEAFF. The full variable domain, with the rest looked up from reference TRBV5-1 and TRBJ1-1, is KAGVTQTPRYLIKTRGQQVTLSCSPISGHRSVSWYQQTPGQGLQFLFEYFSETQRNKGNFPGRFSGRQFSNSRSEMNVSTLELGDSALYLCASSYGTENTEAFFGQGTRLTVV.

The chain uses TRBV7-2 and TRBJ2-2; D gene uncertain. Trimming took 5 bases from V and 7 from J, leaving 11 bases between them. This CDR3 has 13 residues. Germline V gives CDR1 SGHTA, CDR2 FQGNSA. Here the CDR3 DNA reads TGTGCCAGCAGCCCGGTTGGTAGCGGGGAGCTGTTTTTT. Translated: CASSPVGSGELFF.

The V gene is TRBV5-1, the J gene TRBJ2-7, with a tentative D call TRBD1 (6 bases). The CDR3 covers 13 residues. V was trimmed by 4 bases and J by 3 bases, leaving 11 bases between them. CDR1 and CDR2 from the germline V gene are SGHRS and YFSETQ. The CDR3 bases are TGCGCCAGCAGCCCACAGGGATTCTACGAGCAGTACTTC. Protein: CASSPQGFYEQYF.

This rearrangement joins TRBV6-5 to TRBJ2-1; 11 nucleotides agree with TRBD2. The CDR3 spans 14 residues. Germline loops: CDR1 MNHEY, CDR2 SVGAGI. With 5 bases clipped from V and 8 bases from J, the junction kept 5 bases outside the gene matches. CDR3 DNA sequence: TGTGCCAGCAGTCCGGGACTAGCGGTTGATGAGCAGTTCTTC. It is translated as CASSPGLAVDEQFF.

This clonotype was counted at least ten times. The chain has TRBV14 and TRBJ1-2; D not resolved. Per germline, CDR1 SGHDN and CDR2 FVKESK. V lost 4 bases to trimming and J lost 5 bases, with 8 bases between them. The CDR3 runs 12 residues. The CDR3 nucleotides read TGTGCCAGCAGCCCCCTATTATATGGCTACACCTTC. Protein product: CASSPLLYGYTF.

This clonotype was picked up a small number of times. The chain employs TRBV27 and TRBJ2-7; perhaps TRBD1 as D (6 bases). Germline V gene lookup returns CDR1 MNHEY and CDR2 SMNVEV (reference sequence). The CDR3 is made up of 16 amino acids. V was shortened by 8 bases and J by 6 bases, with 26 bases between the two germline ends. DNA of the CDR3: TGTGCCAGCCGAGGGGGTTTCGGTGTTACATCGCGCGAGCAGTACTTC. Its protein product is CASRGGFGVTSREQYF.

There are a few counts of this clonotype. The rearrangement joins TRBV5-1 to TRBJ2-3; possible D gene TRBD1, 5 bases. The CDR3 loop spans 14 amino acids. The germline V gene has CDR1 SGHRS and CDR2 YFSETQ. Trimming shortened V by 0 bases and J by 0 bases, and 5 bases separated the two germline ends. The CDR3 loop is CASSLGGSTDTQYF. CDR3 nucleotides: TGCGCCAGCAGCTTGGGGGGCAGCACAGATACGCAGTATTTT.

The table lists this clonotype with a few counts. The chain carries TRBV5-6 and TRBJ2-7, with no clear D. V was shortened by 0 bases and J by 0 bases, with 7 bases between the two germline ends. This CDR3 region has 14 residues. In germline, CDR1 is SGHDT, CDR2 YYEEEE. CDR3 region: CASSLVLFSYEQYF. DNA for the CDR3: TGTGCCAGCAGCTTGGTACTCTTCTCCTACGAGCAGTACTTC.

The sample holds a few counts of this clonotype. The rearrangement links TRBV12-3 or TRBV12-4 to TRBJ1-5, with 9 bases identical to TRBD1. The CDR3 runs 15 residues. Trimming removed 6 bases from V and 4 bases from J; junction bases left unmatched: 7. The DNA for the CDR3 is TGTGCCAGCAGAAGGACCGGGACAGGGAATCAGCCCCAGCATTTT. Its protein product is CASRRTGTGNQPQHF.

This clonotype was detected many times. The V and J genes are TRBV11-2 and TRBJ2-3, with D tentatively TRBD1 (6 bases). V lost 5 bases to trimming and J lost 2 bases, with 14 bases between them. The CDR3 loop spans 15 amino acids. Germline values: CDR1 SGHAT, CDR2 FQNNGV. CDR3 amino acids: CASSQPRGFTDTQYF. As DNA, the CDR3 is TGTGCCAGCAGCCAGCCCAGGGGATTCACAGATACGCAGTATTTT.

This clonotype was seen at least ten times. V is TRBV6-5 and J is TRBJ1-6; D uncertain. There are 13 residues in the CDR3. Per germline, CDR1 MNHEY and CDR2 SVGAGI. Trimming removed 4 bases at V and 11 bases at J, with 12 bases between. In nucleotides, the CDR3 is TGTGCCAGCAGTTCCGGGGAGTGGGCACCCCTCCACTTT. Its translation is CASSSGEWAPLHF.

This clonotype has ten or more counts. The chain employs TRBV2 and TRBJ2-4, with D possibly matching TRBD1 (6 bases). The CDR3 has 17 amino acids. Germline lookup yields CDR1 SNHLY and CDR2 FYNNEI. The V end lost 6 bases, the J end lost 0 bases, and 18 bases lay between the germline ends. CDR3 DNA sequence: TGTGCCAGCAGATACAGGGTCCTCACCCTAGCCAAAAACATTCAGTACTTC. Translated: CASRYRVLTLAKNIQYF.

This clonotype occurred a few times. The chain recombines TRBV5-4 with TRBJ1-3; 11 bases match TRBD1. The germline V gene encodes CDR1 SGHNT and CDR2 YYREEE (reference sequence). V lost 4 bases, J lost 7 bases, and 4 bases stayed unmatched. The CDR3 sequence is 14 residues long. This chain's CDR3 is CASSQGDRGNTIYF. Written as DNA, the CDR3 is TGTGCCAGCAGCCAGGGGGACAGGGGGAACACCATATATTTT. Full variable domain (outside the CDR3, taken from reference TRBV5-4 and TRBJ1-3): ETGVTQSPTHLIKTRGQQVTLRCSSQSGHNTVSWYQQALGQGPQFIFQYYREEENGRGNFPPRFSGLQFPNYSSELNVNALELDDSALYLCASSQGDRGNTIYFGEGSWLTVV.

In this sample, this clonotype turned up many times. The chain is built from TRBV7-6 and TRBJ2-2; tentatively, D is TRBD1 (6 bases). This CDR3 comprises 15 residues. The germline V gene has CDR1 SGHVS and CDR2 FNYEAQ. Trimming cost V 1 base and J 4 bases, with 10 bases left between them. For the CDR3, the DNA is TGTGCCAGCAGCTTAGTACAGGGCATCACCGGGGAGCTGTTTTTT. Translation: CASSLVQGITGELFF.